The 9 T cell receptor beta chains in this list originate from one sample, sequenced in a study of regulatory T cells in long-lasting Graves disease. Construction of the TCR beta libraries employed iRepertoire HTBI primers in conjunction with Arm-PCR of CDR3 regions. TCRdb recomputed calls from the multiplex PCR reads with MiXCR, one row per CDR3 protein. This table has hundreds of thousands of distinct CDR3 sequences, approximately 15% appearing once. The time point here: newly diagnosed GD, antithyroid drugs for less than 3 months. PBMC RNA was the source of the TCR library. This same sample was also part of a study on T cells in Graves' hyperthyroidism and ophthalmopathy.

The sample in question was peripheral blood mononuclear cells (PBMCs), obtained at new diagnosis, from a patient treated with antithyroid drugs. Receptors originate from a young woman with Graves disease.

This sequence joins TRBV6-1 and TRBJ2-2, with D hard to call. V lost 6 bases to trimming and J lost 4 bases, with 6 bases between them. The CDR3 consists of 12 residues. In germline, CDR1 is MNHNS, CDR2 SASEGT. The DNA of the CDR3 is TGTGCCAGCAGATTAGGCACCGGGGAGCTGTTTTTT. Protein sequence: CASRLGTGELFF.

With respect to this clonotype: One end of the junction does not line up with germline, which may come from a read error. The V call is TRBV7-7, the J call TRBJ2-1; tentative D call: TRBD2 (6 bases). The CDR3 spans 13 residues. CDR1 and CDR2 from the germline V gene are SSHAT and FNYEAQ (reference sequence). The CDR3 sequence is CASSPDGSGEQFF. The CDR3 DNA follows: TGTGCTAGCAGCCCCGATGGTAGCGGAGAGCAGTTCTTC.

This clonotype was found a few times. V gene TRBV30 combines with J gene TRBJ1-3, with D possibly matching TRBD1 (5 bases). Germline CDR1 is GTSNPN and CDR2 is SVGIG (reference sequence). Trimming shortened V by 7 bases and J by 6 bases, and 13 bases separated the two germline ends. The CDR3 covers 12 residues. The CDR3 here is CASFSGLNTIYF. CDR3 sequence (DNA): TGTGCCTCATTTTCAGGGTTAAACACCATATATTTT.

The CDR3 nucleotides are TGTGCCAGCGGTAGGGACAGGGACCGCCGCACAGATACGCAGTATTTT. Translated: CASGRDRDRRTDTQYF. J is TRBJ2-3 and V is TRBV9; TRBD1 matches at 9 bases. V trimming: 7 bases; J trimming: 1 base; junction bases outside the gene matches: 10. Germline V CDR1 and CDR2: SGDLS, YYNGEE. CDR3 size: 16 residues.

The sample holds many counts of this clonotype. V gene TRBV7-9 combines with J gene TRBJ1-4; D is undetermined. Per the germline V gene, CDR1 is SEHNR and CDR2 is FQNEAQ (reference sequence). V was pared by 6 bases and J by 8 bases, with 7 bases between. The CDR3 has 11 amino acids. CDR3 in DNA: TGTGCCAGCAGTAGAGAAGAAAAACTGTTTTTT. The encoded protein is CASSREEKLFF.

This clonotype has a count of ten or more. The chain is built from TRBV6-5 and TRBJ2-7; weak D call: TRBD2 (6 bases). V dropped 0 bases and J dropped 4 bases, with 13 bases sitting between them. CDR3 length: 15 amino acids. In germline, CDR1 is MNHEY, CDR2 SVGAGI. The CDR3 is CASSYSTRSLYEQYF. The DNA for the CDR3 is TGTGCCAGCAGTTACTCGACTAGGAGCCTTTACGAGCAGTACTTC.

CDR3 coding DNA: TGTGCCAGCAGCTTGGGAAGAGGCGTTTGGAATCAGCCCCAGCATTTT. Residues: CASSLGRGVWNQPQHF. The chain uses TRBV5-6 and TRBJ1-5, with D unresolved. The CDR3 is 16 amino acids. Germline CDR1 reads SGHDT; CDR2 reads YYEEEE. Trimming took off 0 bases at V and 4 bases at J, with 14 bases between the two ends.

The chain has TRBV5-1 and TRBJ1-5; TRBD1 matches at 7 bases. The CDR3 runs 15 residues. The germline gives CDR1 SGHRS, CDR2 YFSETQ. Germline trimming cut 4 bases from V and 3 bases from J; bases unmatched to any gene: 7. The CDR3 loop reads CASSPMTGNNQPQHF. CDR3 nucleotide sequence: TGCGCCAGCAGCCCCATGACAGGGAACAATCAGCCCCAGCATTTT.

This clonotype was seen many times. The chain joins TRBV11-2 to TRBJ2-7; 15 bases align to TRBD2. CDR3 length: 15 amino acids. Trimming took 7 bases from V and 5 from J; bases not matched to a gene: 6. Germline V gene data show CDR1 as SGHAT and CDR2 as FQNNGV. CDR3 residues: CASTSGLAGGNEQYF. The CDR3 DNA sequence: TGTGCCAGCACCTCGGGACTAGCGGGAGGAAACGAGCAGTACTTC.